A single T cell receptor beta chain is shown here with its context. The entry originates in a study of blood T cell repertoires in COVID-19. The CDR3 is 16 residues long. Germline V gene sequence: CDR1 SGHNT, CDR2 YYREEE (reference sequence). Trimming removed 4 bases from V and 6 bases from J, with 17 bases in between. Using immunoSEQ multiplex PCR, the repertoire was profiled, and TCRdb retains in-frame clones only, with some absent. The sample has about 27,000 clones, approximately 91% seen once; the top ten hold around 4.7%. The chain is built from TRBV5-4 and TRBJ1-6; a weak D match, TRBD1 (5 bases). This receptor was taken from a man aged 65 to 85 with active COVID-19. The specimen sequenced was peripheral blood. The CDR3: CASSTTIGGGNSPLHF. The CDR3 nucleotides are TGTGCCAGCAGCACGACCATCGGGGGGGGTAATTCACCCCTCCACTTT.